This note documents a single T cell receptor (beta chain) sequence. The CDR3 loop spans 16 amino acids. CDR1 and CDR2 from the germline V gene are SGHRS and YFSETQ. The J segment lost 7 bases and the V segment lost 3 bases, leaving 12 bases of the junction unmatched. These data are taken from a study of patients and donors after allogeneic stem cell transplantation. Via MiXCR, TCRdb re-called the RT-PCR reads, giving one row per CDR3 protein. The repertoire consists of about a million distinct CDR3 sequences, with 18% occurring once and the leading ten covering 5.5% to 6.5%. This TCR derives from a human donor who was either an allogeneic HSCT recipient or a stem cell or donor lymphocyte infusion donor (not recorded which). It is not recorded whose cells these are; they may come from a transplant donor. Material for sequencing was blood, either unsorted or a sorted T cell fraction (not recorded which). This chain connects TRBV5-1 to TRBJ2-1; the match to TRBD2 covers 8 bases. The CDR3 loop is CASSSRPAGEMNEQFF. CDR3 coding DNA: TGCGCCAGCAGCTCCCGTCCAGCGGGGGAGATGAATGAGCAGTTCTTC.